The 9 T cell receptor beta chains below were found in one sample sequenced in a study of blood T cell repertoires in COVID-19. Using immunoSEQ multiplex PCR, the repertoire was profiled, and TCRdb retains in-frame clones only, with some absent. The table lists about 150,000 clones, roughly 80% of them singletons. Sequencing input: peripheral blood. All receptors derive from a man between 60 and 70 years old with acute or convalescent COVID-19.

The V call is TRBV1, the J call TRBJ2-7; no check of the table's D call, TRBD1, against the DNA was made. TRBV1 corresponds to a pseudogene. CDR3 size: 15 residues. CDR3: CTSSQRQGASYEQYF. Here the CDR3 DNA reads TGCACCAGCAGCCAGAGACAGGGGGCATCCTACGAGCAGTACTTC.

This chain uses TRBV19 with TRBJ2-1; TRBD1 matches 9 bases. V was pared by 2 bases and J by 9 bases, with 11 bases of the junction left unmatched. Germline CDR1 is LNHDA and CDR2 is SQIVND (reference sequence). The CDR3 runs to 16 residues. CDR3: CASSIQLGQGAGEQFF. DNA of the CDR3: TGTGCCAGTAGTATACAGCTGGGACAGGGTGCGGGTGAGCAGTTCTTC.

CDR3 nucleotides: TGCGCCAGCAGCTTGGGGACAGCCAACACTGAAGCTTTCTTT. Protein: CASSLGTANTEAFF. V gene TRBV5-1 combines with J gene TRBJ1-1, with a tentative D call TRBD1 (6 bases). The CDR3 has 14 amino acids. The V gene lost 0 bases and the J gene lost 2 bases, with 8 bases spanning the gap. Germline CDR1 and CDR2: SGHRS and YFSETQ.

This clone was seen once. The rearrangement links TRBV19 to TRBJ2-6, with D perhaps TRBD2 (6 bases). The germline CDR1 and CDR2 sequences are LNHDA and SQIVND (reference sequence). The CDR3 loop spans 16 amino acids. Trimming pared 3 bases from V and 4 bases from J, leaving 13 bases between. Here the CDR3 DNA reads TGTGCCAGTAGTATGGCTGGGAGGTCAGGGGCCAACGTCCTGACTTTC. This codes for CASSMAGRSGANVLTF. Complete variable domain (other parts from reference TRBV19 and TRBJ2-6): DGGITQSPKYLFRKEGQNVTLSCEQNLNHDAMYWYRQDPGQGLRLIYYSQIVNDFQKGDIAEGYSVSREKKESFPLTVTSAQKNPTAFYLCASSMAGRSGANVLTFGAGSRLTVL.

The rearrangement joins TRBV6-5 to TRBJ2-1, with 11 bases matching TRBD2. The V and J ends lost 4 bases and 7 bases, in that order; junction bases with no gene match: 6. Germline V gene sequence: CDR1 MNHEY, CDR2 SVGAGI. The CDR3 length is 15 residues. CDR3: CASSWLAGGRNEQFF. CDR3 DNA sequence: TGTGCCAGCAGTTGGCTAGCGGGGGGCCGAAATGAGCAGTTCTTC.

CDR3 amino acids: CASSYWTGGQSPLHF. CDR3 nucleotides: TGTGCCAGCAGTTACTGGACAGGGGGACAATCACCCCTCCACTTT. The chain combines TRBV6-5 with TRBJ1-6; 10 positions agree with TRBD1. There are 15 residues in the CDR3. Germline V gene sequence: CDR1 MNHEY, CDR2 SVGAGI. With 1 base clipped from V and 10 bases from J, the junction kept 4 bases outside the gene matches.

This clone was counted between two and nine times. V and J are TRBV3-1 (or the pseudogene TRBV3-2) and TRBJ1-1, with TRBD1 identical over 8 bases. This CDR3 has 15 amino acids. CDR1 and CDR2 (germline): LGHDT, YNNKEL (reference sequence). The ends lost 3 bases at V and 8 bases at J; junction bases unmatched: 11. The CDR3 nucleotides are TGTGCCAGCAGCCACAGAACAGGGGGTTGGCTGGAAGCTTTCTTT. Its protein is CASSHRTGGWLEAFF.

This clone has only one observation. The V call is TRBV11-2, the J call TRBJ2-5; 7 nucleotides align to TRBD2. J was trimmed by 4 bases and V by 0 bases; bases with no gene match: 5. Germline values: CDR1 SGHAT, CDR2 FQNNGV. The CDR3 is made up of 15 amino acids. The CDR3 sequence is CASSLEAGEGETQYF. The DNA of the CDR3 is TGTGCCAGCAGCTTAGAGGCGGGGGAGGGAGAGACCCAGTACTTC.

The chain links TRBV25-1 to TRBJ1-2, with D unresolved. Germline lookup yields CDR1 MGHDK and CDR2 SYGVNS. Trimming removed 5 bases from V and 4 bases from J, with 5 bases in between. The CDR3 has 11 amino acids. Written as DNA, the CDR3 is TGTGCCAGCAGTACTAGCTATGGCTACACCTTC. This gives the protein CASSTSYGYTF.